Sequencing of this T cell receptor (beta chain) was carried out in a study of T cell clones after liver transplantation (dated by TCRdb to the late 2010s). General notes on the study: The samples were obtained from ITN030ST, a randomized trial that attempted immunosuppression withdrawal within 2 years after liver transplantation. Until randomization at 12-24 months post-transplant, subjects were given standard immunosuppression, with no induction therapy. A cohort of 8 liver transplant recipients was studied, of whom 3 were classified as tolerant and 5 as non-tolerant. Donor-reactive T cell clones were identified by TCRbeta sequencing after a pre-transplant mixed lymphocyte reaction and then tracked in post-transplant blood. As an antigen-independent comparator for the donor-reactive sequences, third party-reactive TCRbeta sequences from pre-transplant MLRs were identified as well. To count as tolerant, a recipient had to stay completely off immunosuppression for at least one year without liver enzymes climbing beyond twice the upper limit of normal. Blood samples were collected pre-transplant, then pre-randomization ahead of withdrawal, and finally post-randomization once withdrawal had either been completed or failed. Three of the eight recipients were HCV-positive; the others were transplanted for non-autoimmune, non-viral indications. Study-wide conclusions, independent of this receptor: Because of small, heterogeneous patient numbers and non-standardized post-transplant time points, the conclusions were only preliminary. Low numbers of available donor cells limited the measurable donor-reactive repertoire in two subjects. Donor-reactive sequences declined more than third party-reactive ones, suggesting partial antigen-specific deletion unrelated to withdrawal success. When repertoire turnover was taken into account, detection of donor-reactive sequences was significantly reduced in 7 of 8 subjects for CD4 and in 8 of 8 subjects for CD8. Circulating donor-reactive CD4 TCRbeta sequences fell significantly post-transplant in 5 of 8 subjects, irrespective of tolerance or HCV status. Without allograft tissue specimens, donor-reactive T cells may have migrated into the graft rather than being deleted.

Reading the label with the study, this specimen's time point is: pre-transplant. Unstimulated PBMCs, after thawing, were stained for CD3, CD4 and CD8 and then FACS-sorted into CD3+CD4+ and CD3+CD8+ populations. Each of the 8 studied subjects was randomized to immunosuppression withdrawal. The Qiagen DNeasy Blood and Tissue Kit was used for isolation of genomic DNA. High-throughput TCRbeta CDR3 sequencing of frozen genomic DNA was performed by immunoSEQ, with PCR amplification, mapping, bias correction and internal controls included. The study's own analysis went as follows. Productive rearrangements were retained, and unique TCRbeta sequences were defined by the CDR3 nucleotide sequence together with the V and J gene. For classification of a sequence as donor-reactive, at least 5-fold expansion in CFSE-low cells relative to unstimulated pre-transplant cells and a frequency of at least 0.01% were required. Per-subject minimum frequency thresholds, based on the lowest-template unstimulated sample, ensured at least 90% detection power. Jensen-Shannon divergence between the top 1000 TCRbeta sequences after and before transplant was used to measure repertoire turnover. Two-sided Fisher's exact tests were used to test for changes in the detection of donor-reactive sequences. TCRdb stores this immuneACCESS table with in-frame sequences only. Part of the clones is absent; in the studies checked, under half of the shortfall reflects unresolved V genes, and no reason is known for the rest. V, J and clone size derive from that table, while D and trimming were established from the DNA sequence. Here the sample has about 72,000 clones; roughly 90% occur a single time. Roughly 3% of the sample belongs to the ten largest clones.

Reading the germline V gene gives CDR1 MNHEY and CDR2 SVGAGI. Reading from cysteine to phenylalanine, the CDR3 counts 14 amino acids. Only the CDR3 DNA stays, 42 bases, in frame from base 1. The germline V and J ends show losses of 0 bases and 5 bases respectively, and no gene match explains 1 base of the junction. On this clone: Its antigen specificity is not known. Base qualities were left out, and no much larger clone turns up one base away.

The chain is made from TRBV6-5 and TRBJ2-3, with 8 bases aligning to TRBD2. The sample here was CD4+ T cells from blood, taken before liver transplant. This clonotype was obtained from a human donor who received a liver transplant. The CDR3 region: CASSYSLAGDTQYF. The sequenced DNA is TGTGCCAGCAGTTACTCCCTAGCGGGAGATACGCAGTATTTT.